Each of the 22 T cell receptor beta chains below was sequenced from the same sample in a study of cytomegalovirus exposure and HLA in healthy donors. The PCR had 60 Vbeta and 13 Jbeta primers. Sequenced by immunoSEQ multiplex PCR; TCRdb stores in-frame clones only, minus some. The sample carries 95,000 to 150,000 clones, 80% recorded once. Sequencing used PBMCs. The receptor set was obtained from a female donor in good health and CMV-seronegative.

This chain links TRBV5-1 with TRBJ2-5; maybe TRBD1 (5 bases). V was trimmed by 0 bases and J by 3 bases, leaving 24 bases between them. The CDR3 sequence is 19 residues long. CDR1 SGHRS and CDR2 YFSETQ come from the germline V gene. CDR3 in DNA: TGCGCCAGCAGCTTGGCTTCACAGGCCCTAACGTCCCCGAAAGAGACCCAGTACTTC. It codes for CASSLASQALTSPKETQYF. The full variable domain, rest sourced from reference TRBV5-1 and TRBJ2-5, is KAGVTQTPRYLIKTRGQQVTLSCSPISGHRSVSWYQQTPGQGLQFLFEYFSETQRNKGNFPGRFSGRQFSNSRSEMNVSTLELGDSALYLCASSLASQALTSPKETQYFGPGTRLLVL.

This sequence joins TRBV5-1 and TRBJ2-1; D is possibly TRBD2 (5 bases). The V gene's germline CDR1 is SGHRS and CDR2 YFSETQ. The V end lost 2 bases, the J end lost 2 bases, and 11 bases lay between the germline ends. This CDR3 is built from 15 residues. CDR3 amino acids: CASSFSSGAYNEQFF. The DNA of the CDR3 is TGCGCCAGCAGCTTTTCCAGCGGCGCCTACAATGAGCAGTTCTTC.

V is TRBV7-9 and J is TRBJ1-4; tentative D call: TRBD1 (5 bases). This CDR3 is built from 15 residues. V was cut by 1 base and J by 8 bases, with 14 bases left in between. CDR1 SEHNR and CDR2 FQNEAQ come from the germline V gene (reference sequence). This chain's CDR3 is CASSLESGLREKLFF. In nucleotides, the CDR3 is TGTGCCAGCAGCTTAGAGTCAGGGTTACGCGAAAAACTGTTTTTT.

On this clone: At one end the junction does not follow the germline gene, possibly because of a read error. J is TRBJ2-4 and V is TRBV11-3; possibly TRBD1 for D (5 bases). The CDR3 extends over 8 amino acids. CDR1 SGHNT and CDR2 YENEEA come from the germline V gene. The CDR3 reads CASSPRAF. The CDR3 DNA follows: TGTGCCAGCAGCCCCAGGGCTTTC.

The chain is built from TRBV5-6 and TRBJ1-5; possible D gene TRBD1, 5 bases. This CDR3 spans 17 amino acids. CDR1 and CDR2 from the germline V gene are SGHDT and YYEEEE. The V end lost 1 base, the J end lost 2 bases, and 16 bases lay between the germline ends. DNA for the CDR3: TGTGCCAGCAGCTTGAGGGCAGGCAGGGAGGGCAATCAGCCCCAGCATTTT. It is translated as CASSLRAGREGNQPQHF.

V is TRBV9 and J is TRBJ2-7; weak D call: TRBD2 (7 bases). The CDR3 has 16 residues. V was clipped by 0 bases and J by 4 bases, with 17 bases between them. Germline V gives CDR1 SGDLS, CDR2 YYNGEE. This chain's CDR3 is CASSVGPGGGIYEQYF. Written as DNA, the CDR3 is TGTGCCAGCAGCGTAGGGCCGGGGGGCGGGATATACGAGCAGTACTTC.

This clone has a single count. V is TRBV19 and J is TRBJ2-7, with 7 nucleotides matching TRBD1. J was trimmed by 3 bases and V by 5 bases; bases with no gene match: 4. Germline CDR1 is LNHDA and CDR2 is SQIVND (reference sequence). The CDR3 is 13 residues long. The CDR3 bases are TGTGCCAGTAGTTCGGGACAGTTCTACGAGCAGTACTTC. Its protein product is CASSSGQFYEQYF. Together with reference TRBV19 and TRBJ2-7, the CDR3 gives the full variable domain: DGGITQSPKYLFRKEGQNVTLSCEQNLNHDAMYWYRQDPGQGLRLIYYSQIVNDFQKGDIAEGYSVSREKKESFPLTVTSAQKNPTAFYLCASSSGQFYEQYFGPGTRLTVT.

The rearrangement uses TRBV2 and TRBJ1-2, with TRBD1 matching 7 bases. V was pared by 10 bases and J by 9 bases, with 8 bases of the junction left unmatched. Germline V gene lookup returns CDR1 SNHLY and CDR2 FYNNEI. The CDR3 extends over 11 amino acids. The DNA of the CDR3 is TGTGCCACCAGGGGGGGGATTCGCTACACCTTC. Protein sequence: CATRGGIRYTF. Together with reference TRBV2 and TRBJ1-2, the CDR3 gives the full variable domain: EPEVTQTPSHQVTQMGQEVILRCVPISNHLYFYWYRQILGQKVEFLVSFYNNEISEKSEIFDDQFSVERPDGSNFTLKIRSTKLEDSAMYFCATRGGIRYTFGSGTRLTVV.

V and J are TRBV7-6 and TRBJ2-3, with TRBD2 matching over 12 bases. Germline V gene data show CDR1 as SGHVS and CDR2 as FNYEAQ. The CDR3 runs to 15 residues. The junction had 5 bases not matched to a gene; V was cut back by 8 bases and J by 2 bases. The chain's CDR3 is CASGTSGRHTDTQYF. In nucleotides, the CDR3 is TGTGCCAGCGGGACTAGCGGGCGTCACACAGATACGCAGTATTTT.

This clone was detected a few times. The chain recombines TRBV6-5 with TRBJ2-2, with D uncertain. The CDR3 has 14 amino acids. CDR1 is MNHEY and CDR2 is SVGAGI in the germline V gene. Trimming removed 0 bases at V and 4 bases at J, with 6 bases between. The CDR3 reads CASSYSMATGELFF. CDR3 DNA: TGTGCCAGCAGTTACTCCATGGCCACCGGGGAGCTGTTTTTT.

The rearrangement joins TRBV18 to TRBJ2-6; 7 nucleotides agree with TRBD1. CDR3 length: 15 amino acids. V gave up 2 bases and J gave up 6 bases; unmatched junction bases: 4. Germline CDR1 KGHSH, CDR2 LQKENI. The CDR3 sequence: CASSPRGRVANVLTF. The CDR3 nucleotides read TGTGCCAGCTCACCAAGGGGGCGAGTGGCCAACGTCCTGACTTTC.

V is TRBV30 and J is TRBJ1-5; D is undetermined. The germline V gene has CDR1 GTSNPN and CDR2 SVGIG (reference sequence). The length of the CDR3 is 14 residues. With 4 bases removed from V and 0 bases from J, the gap between germline ends came to 10 bases. The CDR3 sequence is CAWNTGNSNQPQHF. CDR3 DNA: TGTGCCTGGAATACCGGGAATAGCAATCAGCCCCAGCATTTT.

This chain uses TRBV30 with TRBJ2-5; possibly TRBD2 for D (6 bases). The germline V gene encodes CDR1 GTSNPN and CDR2 SVGIG (reference sequence). This CDR3 is built from 15 residues. V lost 2 bases and J 0 bases, leaving 13 bases between the germline ends. For the CDR3, the DNA is TGTGCCTGGAGTCCAAGTGGGGGGTACCAAGAGACCCAGTACTTC. It encodes CAWSPSGGYQETQYF. Variable domain in full (rest from reference TRBV30 and TRBJ2-5): SQTIHQWPATLVQPVGSPLSLECTVEGTSNPNLYWYRQAAGRGLQLLFYSVGIGQISSEVPQNLSASRPQDRQFILSSKKLLLSDSGFYLCAWSPSGGYQETQYFGPGTRLLVL.

V gene TRBV9 combines with J gene TRBJ2-3; TRBD2 agrees at 8 bases. The germline V gene encodes CDR1 SGDLS and CDR2 YYNGEE. The CDR3 is 16 residues long. Trimming removed 0 bases from V and 5 bases from J; junction bases left unmatched: 8. The CDR3 DNA reads as TGTGCCAGCAGCGTAGCCGGGACTAGGGGGGGAGATACGCAGTATTTT. Its translation is CASSVAGTRGGDTQYF.

This clone was detected once. The chain employs TRBV21-1 and TRBJ2-5; the table assigns TRBD1, which was not confirmed against the DNA. TRBV21-1 is tagged as a pseudogene. The CDR3 runs 14 residues. The chain's CDR3 is CASSKGTRGSRKYF. The DNA for the CDR3 is TGTGCCAGCAGCAAGGGGACACGGGGCTCAAGAAAGTACTTC.

The chain combines TRBV28 with TRBJ2-1; D unclear. The CDR3 is made up of 15 amino acids. Germline CDR1 MDHEN, CDR2 SYDVKM. V lost 2 bases and J 0 bases, leaving 8 bases between the germline ends. The CDR3 loop reads CASSLSRSSYNEQFF. CDR3 sequence (DNA): TGTGCCAGCAGTTTAAGCCGGAGCTCCTACAATGAGCAGTTCTTC.

The chain employs TRBV9 and TRBJ2-1; 8 nucleotides match TRBD1. The V gene end was trimmed by 4 bases and the J gene end by 9 bases; junction bases not matched to a gene: 6. The germline gives CDR1 SGDLS, CDR2 YYNGEE. This CDR3 contains 13 residues. CDR3 amino acids: CASSLLGTGEQFF. The CDR3 nucleotides are TGTGCCAGCAGCCTCCTCGGGACAGGTGAGCAGTTCTTC.

This rearrangement joins TRBV28 to TRBJ2-4, with TRBD1 matching 7 bases. CDR1 is MDHEN, CDR2 SYDVKM, per germline. CDR3 size: 16 residues. Trimming took 5 bases from V and 0 from J; bases not matched to a gene: 7. CDR3 DNA sequence: TGTGCCAGCAGTGGAAGACAGGGAATAGCCAAAAACATTCAGTACTTC. It is translated as CASSGRQGIAKNIQYF.

This chain links TRBV7-8 with TRBJ2-5; possibly TRBD2 for D (7 bases). Trimming took off 1 base at V and 5 bases at J, with 14 bases between the two ends. CDR1 is SGHVS, CDR2 FQNEAQ, per germline. The CDR3 sequence is 15 residues long. Here the CDR3 reads CASSLGWGGRETQYF. CDR3 DNA sequence: TGTGCCAGCAGCTTAGGGTGGGGGGGGCGCGAGACCCAGTACTTC.

The rearrangement links TRBV28 to TRBJ1-1; perhaps TRBD1 as D (6 bases). Trimming stripped 10 bases from V and 5 bases from J, with 17 bases between. This CDR3 is 13 amino acids long. Germline CDR1 and CDR2: MDHEN and SYDVKM. The CDR3 DNA sequence: TGTGCCACCAGAGGGGGGGAGGGGACTGAAGCTTTCTTT. This gives the protein CATRGGEGTEAFF.

The V gene is TRBV4-1, the J gene TRBJ1-1; 10 bases are a match to TRBD1. Trimming took 3 bases from V and 8 from J; bases not matched to a gene: 12. The CDR3 contains 16 residues. CDR1 and CDR2 from the germline V gene are MGHRA and YSYEKL. The CDR3 spells CASSQPGQGREREAFF. As DNA, the CDR3 is TGCGCCAGCAGCCAGCCGGGACAGGGGAGGGAGAGGGAAGCTTTCTTT.

The V gene is TRBV14, the J gene TRBJ2-3, with 11 bases lining up with TRBD2. There are 16 residues in the CDR3. CDR1 SGHDN and CDR2 FVKESK come from the germline V gene. The V segment lost 1 base and the J segment 1 base; nucleotides outside the gene matches: 1. The CDR3 loop is CASSQGGLAGTDTQYF. The DNA for the CDR3 is TGTGCCAGCAGCCAAGGGGGACTAGCGGGCACAGATACGCAGTATTTT. Together with reference TRBV14 and TRBJ2-3, the CDR3 gives the full variable domain: EAGVTQFPSHSVIEKGQTVTLRCDPISGHDNLYWYRRVMGKEIKFLLHFVKESKQDESGMPNNRFLAERTGGTYSTLKVQPAELEDSGVYFCASSQGGLAGTDTQYFGPGTRLTVL.